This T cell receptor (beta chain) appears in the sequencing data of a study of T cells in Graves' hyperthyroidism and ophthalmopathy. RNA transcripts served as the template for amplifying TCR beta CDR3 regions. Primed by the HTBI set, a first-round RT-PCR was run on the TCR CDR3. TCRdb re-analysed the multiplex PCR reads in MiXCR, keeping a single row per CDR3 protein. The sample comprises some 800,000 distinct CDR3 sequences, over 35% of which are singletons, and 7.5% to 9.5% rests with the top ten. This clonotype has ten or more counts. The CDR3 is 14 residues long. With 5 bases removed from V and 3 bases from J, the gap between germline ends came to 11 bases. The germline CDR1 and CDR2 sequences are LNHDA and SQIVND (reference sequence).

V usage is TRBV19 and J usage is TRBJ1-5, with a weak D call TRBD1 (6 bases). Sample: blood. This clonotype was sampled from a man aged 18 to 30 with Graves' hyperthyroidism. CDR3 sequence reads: CASSPRDTNQPQHF. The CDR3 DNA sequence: TGTGCCAGTAGTCCCCGGGACACCAATCAGCCCCAGCATTTT.